A single sample gave rise to the 19 T cell receptor beta chains below, sequenced in a study of blood T cell repertoires in COVID-19. The table came from immunoSEQ multiplex PCR; TCRdb's copy has only in-frame clones and leaves some out. In the table there are tens of thousands of clones, approximately 86% of which are singletons. The source material was peripheral blood. The receptor source for this set is a human donor in a cohort sampled during active COVID-19.

The V gene is TRBV20-1, the J gene TRBJ2-1; D perhaps matches TRBD2 (6 bases). Germline V gene lookup returns CDR1 DFQATT and CDR2 SNEGSKA (reference sequence). The CDR3 loop spans 14 amino acids. V was trimmed by 3 bases and J by 7 bases, leaving 16 bases between them. CDR3 loop: CSASPGRRENEQFF. The DNA of the CDR3 is TGCAGTGCTAGTCCCGGCAGGAGGGAAAATGAGCAGTTCTTC.

The chain carries TRBV27 and TRBJ1-2; no clear D gene. V was trimmed by 6 bases and J by 4 bases, leaving 18 bases between them. Germline-derived CDR1 and CDR2 are MNHEY and SMNVEV (reference sequence). This CDR3 comprises 15 residues. CDR3 region: CASRPLSEPTYGYTF. The CDR3 nucleotides are TGTGCCAGCAGGCCCCTCTCCGAGCCAACCTATGGCTACACCTTC.

The CDR3 bases are TGCGCCAGCAGCTTGGCCGTGGCACAGAACACTGAAGCTTTCTTT. As protein: CASSLAVAQNTEAFF. V and J are TRBV5-1 and TRBJ1-1; D unresolved. The length of the CDR3 is 15 residues. V gave up 0 bases and J gave up 1 base, with 10 bases separating them. CDR1 is SGHRS and CDR2 is YFSETQ in the germline V gene.

V gene TRBV7-9 combines with J gene TRBJ1-2; D is perhaps TRBD1 (6 bases). The V end was cut by 2 bases, the J end by 3 bases, with 10 bases between. The CDR3 loop spans 14 amino acids. From germline, CDR1 is SEHNR and CDR2 FQNEAQ (reference sequence). This chain's CDR3 is CASSLFAGDYGYTF. CDR3 DNA sequence: TGTGCCAGCAGCTTATTTGCAGGGGACTATGGCTACACCTTC.

Comments on this clone: At one end, the junction sequence differs from germline, possibly due to a read error. The gene calls are TRBV12-3 or TRBV12-4 and TRBJ1-4; 9 bases agree with TRBD1. This CDR3 has 12 residues. CDR3 nucleotide sequence: TGTGCCAGCAGTACGGGACAGGGAAAAATGTTTTTT. Encoded protein: CASSTGQGKMFF.

The gene calls are TRBV3-1 (or the pseudogene TRBV3-2) and TRBJ2-3, with 8 positions matching TRBD1. This CDR3 region has 17 residues. Germline CDR1 and CDR2: LGHDT and YNNKEL (reference sequence). V was pared by 2 bases and J by 1 base, with 8 bases of the junction left unmatched. The CDR3 region has the DNA TGTGCCAGCAGCCAAATTCCAGGGGGCTGGGGCACAGATACGCAGTATTTT. This translates into CASSQIPGGWGTDTQYF.

This chain uses TRBV10-3 with TRBJ1-2; weak D call: TRBD1 (6 bases). Germline lookup yields CDR1 ENHRY and CDR2 SYGVKD. V lost 1 base and J lost 2, with 11 bases in between. The CDR3 spans 15 residues. The CDR3, as DNA: TGTGCCATCAGTGAGTACATTCAGGGGAACTATGGCTACACCTTC. Amino acid sequence: CAISEYIQGNYGYTF.

This chain joins TRBV19 and TRBJ2-7, with 9 bases matching TRBD1. This CDR3 comprises 15 residues. CDR1 and CDR2 from the germline V gene are LNHDA and SQIVND (reference sequence). Losses at the gene ends were 5 bases for V and 0 bases for J; bases not matched to a gene: 5. The CDR3 nucleotides read TGTGCCAGTAGTTTAACAGGGGGCTACTCCTACGAGCAGTACTTC. It specifies CASSLTGGYSYEQYF.

CDR3 sequence reads: CASSPTRGLNTEAFF. As DNA, the CDR3 is TGTGCCAGCAGCCCCACAAGGGGGTTGAACACTGAAGCTTTCTTT. The chain combines TRBV7-9 with TRBJ1-1; the D gene is possibly TRBD1 (6 bases). Germline assignment: CDR1 SEHNR and CDR2 FQNEAQ (reference sequence). This CDR3 is built from 15 residues. Trimming removed 5 bases from V and 0 bases from J, with 13 bases in between.

This chain joins TRBV6-2 or TRBV6-3 and TRBJ2-5; D might be TRBD2 (7 bases). The germline V gene encodes CDR1 MNHEY and CDR2 SVGEGT. CDR3 length equals 14 residues. V lost 4 bases and J 4 bases, leaving 13 bases between the germline ends. The CDR3 sequence: CASSLGGATETQYF. DNA for the CDR3: TGTGCCAGCAGTTTAGGGGGGGCGACAGAGACCCAGTACTTC.

This rearrangement joins TRBV10-1 to TRBJ2-1; 10 positions match TRBD1. The germline V gene has CDR1 WNHNN and CDR2 SYGVQD (reference sequence). The junction had 7 bases not matched to a gene; V was cut back by 7 bases and J by 4 bases. The length of the CDR3 is 15 residues. The CDR3, as DNA: TGCGCCAGCATCCCCGGGACAGGGGCTTACAATGAGCAGTTCTTC. Translating gives CASIPGTGAYNEQFF.

Regarding this clone: The sample has other DNA sequences that encode this CDR3 too. The chain uses TRBV9 and TRBJ1-2, with 7 bases lining up with TRBD1. Trimming cost V 0 bases and J 7 bases; bases outside gene matches: 9. This CDR3 spans 15 amino acids. Germline CDR1 and CDR2: SGDLS and YYNGEE. Here the CDR3 DNA reads TGTGCCAGCAGCGTAGCTTTTTCTCCAGGGGGTGGCTACACCTTC. Translating it yields CASSVAFSPGGGYTF.

The chain has TRBV18 and TRBJ1-1; D remains unclear. The V gene lost 3 bases and the J gene lost 3 bases, with 8 bases spanning the gap. Germline V gives CDR1 KGHSH, CDR2 LQKENI. This CDR3 has 13 amino acids. The CDR3 nucleotides read TGTGCCAGCTCACCGGGCAGTGACACTGAAGCTTTCTTT. Translation gives CASSPGSDTEAFF.

This clone showed up just once. This chain connects TRBV7-2 to TRBJ1-4; 7 bases are shared with TRBD1. J was trimmed by 8 bases and V by 5 bases; bases with no gene match: 8. This CDR3 contains 14 residues. CDR1 and CDR2 (germline): SGHTA, FQGNSA. CDR3 residues: CASSPGQRREKLFF. DNA of the CDR3: TGTGCCAGCAGCCCGGGACAGCGCAGGGAAAAACTGTTTTTT.

This clone appeared once. This rearrangement joins TRBV5-8 to TRBJ2-1; D is possibly TRBD1 (5 bases). Germline V gene lookup returns CDR1 SGHTS and CDR2 YDEGEE. This CDR3 is built from 12 residues. The V end was cut by 3 bases, the J end by 5 bases, with 6 bases between. Here the CDR3 DNA reads TGTGCCAGCAGCTACAGGAACAATGAGCAGTTCTTC. This gives the protein CASSYRNNEQFF.

The rearrangement joins TRBV21-1 to TRBJ2-7; the table names TRBD1, a call not compared with the DNA. TRBV21-1 is annotated as a pseudogene. This CDR3 is 13 amino acids long. The CDR3 is CASSRDNSYEQYF. DNA for the CDR3: TGTGCCAGCAGCCGGGACAACTCCTACGAGCAGTACTTC.

This chain uses TRBV9 with TRBJ2-3, with no clear D. Germline V gene lookup returns CDR1 SGDLS and CDR2 YYNGEE. V was shortened by 1 base and J by 0 bases, with 6 bases between the two germline ends. The CDR3 is 14 residues long. The CDR3 sequence: CASSVFPSTDTQYF. The CDR3 DNA reads as TGTGCCAGCAGCGTATTCCCGAGCACAGATACGCAGTATTTT.

This clone was observed once. The chain combines TRBV7-2 with TRBJ2-3, with TRBD2 matching 7 bases. Trimming cost V 4 bases and J 6 bases; bases outside gene matches: 10. CDR3 size: 15 residues. In germline, CDR1 is SGHTA, CDR2 FQGNSA. The CDR3 DNA sequence: TGTGCCAGCAGCTCAGCGGGGAGCCCGTGGGATACGCAGTATTTT. The encoded protein is CASSSAGSPWDTQYF.

This chain joins TRBV28 and TRBJ1-1; 9 nucleotides align to TRBD1. Per the germline V gene, CDR1 is MDHEN and CDR2 is SYDVKM. After removal of 5 bases from V and 5 bases from J, the junction contained 12 bases not matched to a gene. This CDR3 comprises 16 residues. The CDR3 bases are TGTGCCAGCAGTCTACCGGGACAGGGAAGGTGGACTGAAGCTTTCTTT. It yields the protein CASSLPGQGRWTEAFF.